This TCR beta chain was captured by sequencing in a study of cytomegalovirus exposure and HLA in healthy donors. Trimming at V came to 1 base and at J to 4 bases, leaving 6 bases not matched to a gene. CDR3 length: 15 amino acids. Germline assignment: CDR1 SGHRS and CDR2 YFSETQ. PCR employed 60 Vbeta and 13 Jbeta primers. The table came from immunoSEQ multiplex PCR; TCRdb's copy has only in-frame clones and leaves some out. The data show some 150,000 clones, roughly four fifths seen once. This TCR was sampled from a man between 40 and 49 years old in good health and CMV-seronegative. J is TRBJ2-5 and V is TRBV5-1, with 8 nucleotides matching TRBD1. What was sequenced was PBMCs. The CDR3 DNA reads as TGCGCCAGCAGCTTGATGACAGGGGAAGGAGAGACCCAGTACTTC. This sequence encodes CASSLMTGEGETQYF.